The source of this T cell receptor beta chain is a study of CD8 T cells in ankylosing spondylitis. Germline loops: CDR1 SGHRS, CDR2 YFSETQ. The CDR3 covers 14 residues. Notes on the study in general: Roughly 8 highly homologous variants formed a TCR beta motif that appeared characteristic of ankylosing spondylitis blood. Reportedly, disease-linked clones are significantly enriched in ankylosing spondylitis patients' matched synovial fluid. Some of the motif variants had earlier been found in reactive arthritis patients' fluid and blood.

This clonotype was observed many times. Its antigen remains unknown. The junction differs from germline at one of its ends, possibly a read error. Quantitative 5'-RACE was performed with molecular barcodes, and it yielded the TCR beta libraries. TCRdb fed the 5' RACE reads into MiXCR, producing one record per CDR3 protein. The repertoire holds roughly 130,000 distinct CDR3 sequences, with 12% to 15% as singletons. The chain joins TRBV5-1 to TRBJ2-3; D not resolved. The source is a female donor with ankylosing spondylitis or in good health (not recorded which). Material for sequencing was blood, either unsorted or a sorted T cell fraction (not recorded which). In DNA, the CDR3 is TGTGCCAGCAGCTTGCCAGGTAGCACAGATACGCAGTATTTT. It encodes CASSLPGSTDTQYF.